A single sample is the source of the 28 T cell receptor beta chains below, sequenced in a study of identical twins. A single record per CDR3 protein comes from TCRdb applying MiXCR to the 5' RACE reads. Among 450,000 to 500,000 distinct CDR3 sequences listed, roughly 13% were seen once. A further study also used this sample, focusing on yellow fever vaccine responses in identical twins.

Sequenced sample: CD4+ T cells sorted from blood. The receptor set was obtained from a woman between 18 and 30 years old in good health.

This clonotype came up many times. The chain couples TRBV20-1 to TRBJ1-3; TRBD1 aligns across 8 bases. Germline CDR1 DFQATT, CDR2 SNEGSKA (reference sequence). The CDR3 extends over 15 amino acids. Trimming cost V 0 bases and J 0 bases; bases outside gene matches: 1. The CDR3 sequence is CSARDGTGSGNTIYF. Written as DNA, the CDR3 is TGCAGTGCTAGAGACGGGACAGGCTCTGGAAACACCATATATTTT.

Many counts were recorded for this clonotype. J is TRBJ2-1 and V is TRBV24-1; 8 bases agree with TRBD2. The CDR3 has 15 residues. V lost 8 bases to trimming and J lost 4 bases; unmatched junction nucleotides: 9. CDR1 is KGHDR and CDR2 is SFDVKD in the germline V gene. CDR3 loop: CATTSGGSFYNEQFF. The CDR3, as DNA: TGTGCCACCACTTCGGGAGGGTCATTTTACAATGAGCAGTTCTTC.

This clonotype appeared a few times. The rearrangement joins TRBV10-3 to TRBJ2-3; D unresolved. V was clipped by 5 bases and J by 4 bases, with 7 bases between them. Per the germline V gene, CDR1 is ENHRY and CDR2 is SYGVKD. The CDR3 sequence is 12 residues long. The CDR3 nucleotides read TGTGCCATCAGTTTTGGCGCAGATACGCAGTATTTT. Residues: CAISFGADTQYF.

The rearrangement links TRBV4-2 to TRBJ2-7, with 8 bases matching TRBD2. This CDR3 region has 15 residues. Germline assignment: CDR1 LGHNA and CDR2 YNFKEQ. After removal of 4 bases from V and 4 bases from J, the junction contained 9 bases not matched to a gene. CDR3 sequence (DNA): TGTGCCAGCAGCCTAGCCGGGACTAGAAGTTACGAGCAGTACTTC. Translated: CASSLAGTRSYEQYF.

The chain recombines TRBV20-1 with TRBJ1-2; no firm D call. The CDR3 totals 13 residues. Trimming took 2 bases from V and 3 from J, leaving 10 bases between them. In germline, CDR1 is DFQATT, CDR2 SNEGSKA (reference sequence). The CDR3 nucleotides read TGCAGTGCTAGACCAACACATTACTATGGCTACACCTTC. It yields the protein CSARPTHYYGYTF.

The chain has TRBV6-1 and TRBJ2-7, with 12 bases fitting TRBD2. The CDR3 length is 15 residues. Germline lookup yields CDR1 MNHNS and CDR2 SASEGT. Trimming cost V 5 bases and J 1 base; bases outside gene matches: 3. The CDR3 loop is CASSRTSGASYEQYF. CDR3 bases: TGTGCCAGCAGTCGGACTAGCGGGGCTTCCTACGAGCAGTACTTC.

This clonotype was found many times. The V call is TRBV18, the J call TRBJ2-7, with 9 bases lining up with TRBD1. CDR3 length: 16 residues. The V and J ends lost 3 bases and 2 bases, in that order; junction bases with no gene match: 8. The V gene's germline CDR1 is KGHSH and CDR2 LQKENI. The CDR3 DNA follows: TGTGCCAGCTCACCCTTACAGGGGGCGGTGGCCTACGAGCAGTACTTC. Amino acid sequence: CASSPLQGAVAYEQYF.

This clonotype was counted a few times. This chain joins TRBV10-3 and TRBJ2-3; 12 bases fit TRBD2. Germline V gene lookup returns CDR1 ENHRY and CDR2 SYGVKD. Unmatched junction bases numbered 5, after V lost 5 bases and J lost 5 bases. CDR3 length: 15 amino acids. CDR3 DNA sequence: TGTGCCATCAGTTCGCCGGGACTAGCGGGAGATACGCAGTATTTT. As protein: CAISSPGLAGDTQYF.

This sequence joins TRBV4-2 and TRBJ2-1; 10 positions agree with TRBD2. From germline, CDR1 is LGHNA and CDR2 YNFKEQ. The V segment lost 1 base and the J segment 8 bases; nucleotides outside the gene matches: 8. CDR3 length: 16 amino acids. Here the CDR3 reads CASSQASSGGLDEQFF. The CDR3 DNA follows: TGTGCCAGCAGCCAAGCGTCTAGCGGGGGTCTCGATGAGCAGTTCTTC.

In its sample, this clonotype was seen a few times. The rearrangement joins TRBV5-6 to TRBJ2-7; 7 positions agree with TRBD2. The V segment lost 4 bases and the J segment 3 bases; nucleotides outside the gene matches: 13. The CDR3 sequence is 16 residues long. Germline values: CDR1 SGHDT, CDR2 YYEEEE. The CDR3 DNA reads as TGTGCCAGCAGCCCCAGGGCTAGCGGACGACGCTACGAGCAGTACTTC. Protein: CASSPRASGRRYEQYF.

In this sample, this clonotype turned up a few times. The chain combines TRBV20-1 with TRBJ2-3; 7 nucleotides agree with TRBD2. CDR3 size: 16 residues. V dropped 3 bases and J dropped 4; count of bases not matched to a gene: 13. The germline gives CDR1 DFQATT, CDR2 SNEGSKA (reference sequence). This chain's CDR3 is CSASTSRGGAADTQYF. CDR3 in DNA: TGCAGTGCTAGTACAAGTAGGGGAGGGGCTGCAGATACGCAGTATTTT.

The chain combines TRBV5-6 with TRBJ2-2, with D hard to call. Germline lookup yields CDR1 SGHDT and CDR2 YYEEEE. The CDR3 totals 13 residues. Deletions cut 4 bases from V and 5 bases from J, with 9 bases between. In DNA form, the CDR3 reads TGTGCCAGCAGCCCGCTGGATACCGGGGAGCTGTTTTTT. Amino acid sequence: CASSPLDTGELFF. The full variable domain, its missing parts supplied by reference TRBV5-6 and TRBJ2-2, is DAGVTQSPTHLIKTRGQQVTLRCSPKSGHDTVSWYQQALGQGPQFIFQYYEEEERQRGNFPDRFSGHQFPNYSSELNVNALLLGDSALYLCASSPLDTGELFFGEGSRLTVL.

This clonotype occurred a few times. The rearrangement links TRBV6-1 to TRBJ2-3; TRBD2 aligns across 8 bases. This CDR3 region has 15 residues. From germline, CDR1 is MNHNS and CDR2 SASEGT. The V gene end was trimmed by 6 bases and the J gene end by 4 bases; junction bases not matched to a gene: 9. CDR3 nucleotide sequence: TGTGCCAGCAGGGGAAGCGGGAGAGGGGCAGATACGCAGTATTTT. Residues: CASRGSGRGADTQYF.

This clonotype was observed a few times. The chain uses TRBV7-6 and TRBJ2-1; 10 nucleotides match TRBD2. J was trimmed by 6 bases and V by 5 bases; bases with no gene match: 7. The CDR3 consists of 15 residues. Germline CDR1 and CDR2: SGHVS and FNYEAQ. The CDR3, as DNA: TGTGCCAGCAGCCGGACTAGCGGAAACCTCAATGAGCAGTTCTTC. Its translation: CASSRTSGNLNEQFF.

In this sample, this clonotype turned up a few times. The chain uses TRBV2 and TRBJ1-6; the D is unclear. V lost 4 bases to trimming and J lost 14 bases, with 12 bases between them. The CDR3 is 12 residues long. CDR1 SNHLY and CDR2 FYNNEI come from the germline V gene. CDR3 in DNA: TGTGCCAGCAGTGTCCGGACTTTGGCCCTCCACTTT. This sequence encodes CASSVRTLALHF.

The rearrangement joins TRBV18 to TRBJ2-7, with D tentatively TRBD1 or TRBD2 (5 bases each). There are 15 residues in the CDR3. Germline lookup yields CDR1 KGHSH and CDR2 LQKENI. Between the trimmed V and J ends, which lost 1 base and 0 bases, there was a span of 10 bases. The CDR3 DNA follows: TGTGCCAGCTCACCACTGGGGACCGGCTCCTACGAGCAGTACTTC. It codes for CASSPLGTGSYEQYF.

The chain carries TRBV28 and TRBJ1-4, with 12 bases identical to TRBD1. V was clipped by 5 bases and J by 11 bases; unmatched bases: 9. The CDR3 extends over 15 amino acids. CDR1 is MDHEN, CDR2 SYDVKM, per germline. CDR3 DNA sequence: TGTGCCAGCAGTCCCCCCGGGACAGGGGGCAGGAAACTGTTTTTT. It translates to CASSPPGTGGRKLFF.

DNA of the CDR3: TGTGCCAGCAGTCCTAAACAGGAGCAGTACTTC. Translated: CASSPKQEQYF. The chain couples TRBV6-2 or TRBV6-3 to TRBJ2-7; D call uncertain. The CDR3 length is 11 residues. V dropped 5 bases and J dropped 7 bases, with 9 bases sitting between them. Germline V gene sequence: CDR1 MNHEY, CDR2 SVGEGT.

This clonotype has at least ten counts. This rearrangement joins TRBV29-1 to TRBJ2-1; D gene ambiguous. Germline V lookup: CDR1 SQVTM, CDR2 ANQGSEA. CDR3 length equals 12 residues. The V end lost 5 bases, the J end lost 7 bases, and 12 bases lay between the germline ends. The CDR3, as DNA: TGCAGCGTTCTACGGGTAGGGAATGAGCAGTTCTTC. Its protein is CSVLRVGNEQFF.

This clonotype was observed a few times. The V gene is TRBV5-1, the J gene TRBJ2-3; D ambiguous. Trimming took off 2 bases at V and 2 bases at J, with 9 bases between the two ends. Germline V gene lookup returns CDR1 SGHRS and CDR2 YFSETQ. The CDR3 length is 14 residues. The CDR3: CASSLNWITDTQYF. In DNA form, the CDR3 reads TGCGCCAGCAGCTTAAACTGGATCACAGATACGCAGTATTTT.

This clonotype was counted at least ten times. The genes are TRBV7-8 and TRBJ1-5; the D gene is possibly TRBD1 (5 bases). This CDR3 is 13 amino acids long. The V end was cut by 1 base, the J end by 6 bases, with 7 bases between. Germline lookup yields CDR1 SGHVS and CDR2 FQNEAQ. The CDR3, as DNA: TGTGCCAGCAGCTTAGTTCAGGGTCAGCCCCAGCATTTT. The encoded protein is CASSLVQGQPQHF.

This chain joins TRBV5-4 and TRBJ2-7; D unresolved. The V and J ends lost 5 bases and 0 bases respectively, with 12 bases between them. CDR3 size: 14 residues. CDR1 is SGHNT, CDR2 YYREEE, per germline (reference sequence). The CDR3 reads CASRVGMNSYEQYF. DNA of the CDR3: TGTGCCAGCAGGGTGGGCATGAACTCCTACGAGCAGTACTTC.

The rearrangement uses TRBV19 and TRBJ2-5, with TRBD2 identical over 11 bases. CDR1 is LNHDA and CDR2 is SQIVND in the germline V gene (reference sequence). There are 17 residues in the CDR3. J gave up 1 base and V 7 bases, and 11 bases lay outside the gene matches. CDR3 in DNA: TGTGCCAGTACCCAAATGGAACTAGCGGGAGCCCAAGAGACCCAGTACTTC. Its protein product is CASTQMELAGAQETQYF.

V usage is TRBV4-2 and J usage is TRBJ2-1, with 7 bases aligning to TRBD1. CDR3 length: 15 amino acids. The germline V gene encodes CDR1 LGHNA and CDR2 YNFKEQ. The junction had 4 bases not matched to a gene; V was cut back by 0 bases and J by 5 bases. Here the CDR3 reads CASSQEGGQNNEQFF. In DNA, the CDR3 is TGTGCCAGCAGCCAAGAAGGGGGACAGAACAATGAGCAGTTCTTC.

This clonotype was detected only a few times. The rearrangement joins TRBV6-5 to TRBJ2-1, with 9 bases aligning to TRBD1. Trimming cost V 0 bases and J 0 bases; bases outside gene matches: 6. The germline V gene has CDR1 MNHEY and CDR2 SVGAGI. CDR3 size: 18 residues. The CDR3 sequence: CASSYSPPTGGSYNEQFF. In DNA, the CDR3 is TGTGCCAGCAGTTACTCGCCCCCGACAGGGGGCTCCTACAATGAGCAGTTCTTC.

This clonotype came up many times. The chain is built from TRBV7-3 and TRBJ1-6, with D maybe TRBD1 (6 bases). The CDR3 has 14 residues. V was shortened by 3 bases and J by 9 bases, with 12 bases between the two germline ends. Germline assignment: CDR1 SGHTA and CDR2 FQGTGA. This chain's CDR3 is CASSFGTNGSPLHF. The CDR3 nucleotides are TGTGCCAGCAGCTTTGGGACAAACGGTTCACCCCTCCACTTT.

This chain uses TRBV20-1 with TRBJ1-5; 9 nucleotides line up with TRBD1. CDR1 and CDR2 (germline): DFQATT, SNEGSKA (reference sequence). This CDR3 is 18 amino acids long. With V trimmed by 0 bases and J by 3 bases, 12 bases remained unmatched. The CDR3 DNA sequence: TGCAGTGCTAGAGATCCGACAGGGGGAGACCAGCACAATCAGCCCCAGCATTTT. Residues: CSARDPTGGDQHNQPQHF.

This rearrangement joins TRBV28 to TRBJ1-6, with TRBD1 matching over 9 bases. This CDR3 is built from 15 residues. Germline loops: CDR1 MDHEN, CDR2 SYDVKM. V shed 7 bases and J 7 bases; nucleotides not matched to a gene: 8. CDR3 sequence (DNA): TGTGCCAGCAACCGGGACAGGGTAAAAAATTCACCCCTCCACTTT. It encodes CASNRDRVKNSPLHF.